The rows below give T cell receptor beta chains drawn from one sample of a study of blood T cells in healthy people across ages. TCRdb re-analysed the 5' RACE reads in MiXCR, keeping a single row per CDR3 protein. The sample records hundreds of thousands of distinct CDR3 sequences, 24% being singletons. These same records also appear under a second study, on T cells of mothers and their children.

The sample comprised blood. The receptors come from a boy aged 5 to 17 in good health. Each CDR3 is given with its conserved first and last residue. A D gene is named only where the DNA matches it firmly. The size field is filled for only some rows; it gives once, few, many or a size class.

d_gene,abundance,v_gene,j_gene,CDR3nt,CDR3aa
TRBD2,few,TRBV7-9,TRBJ2-1,TGTGCCAGCAGCTTCGTACCGGGACTAGCGGGAGTATCTATAAAGTTCTTC,CASSFVPGLAGVSIKFF
TRBD1,-,TRBV6-2/TRBV6-3,TRBJ2-1,TGTGCCAGCAGTTACTCGATCGACAAGGACAGGGGGCGGGTTGGTTCCATCGATGAGCAGTTCTTC,CASSYSIDKDRGRVGSIDEQFF
-,-,TRBV27,TRBJ2-7,TGTGCCAGCAGTCCAGGGAATCCCCACCGCTACGAGCAGTACTTC,CASSPGNPHRYEQYF
TRBD2,-,TRBV7-8,TRBJ2-3,TGTGCCAGCAGCTTCAAGACTAGCGGGAGGGCCCTCGGCACAGATACGCAGTATTTT,CASSFKTSGRALGTDTQYF
TRBD2,few,TRBV7-9,TRBJ2-1,TGTGCCAGCAGGGTCCCGGGGGGTGAGCAGTTCTTC,CASRVPGGEQFF
TRBD1,few,TRBV9,TRBJ2-7,TGTGCCAGCAGCCCTCAGCGGACAGGCTCCTACGAGCAGTACTTC,CASSPQRTGSYEQYF
-,-,TRBV12-3/TRBV12-4,TRBJ1-1,TGTGCCAGCACCTTATGGGGCGTCCCAAAAGCTTTCTTT,CASTLWGVPKAFF
-,many,TRBV27,TRBJ2-5,TGTGCCAGCAGTTTTGGTGGTGAGACCCAGTACTTC,CASSFGGETQYF
-,-,TRBV4-3,TRBJ1-5,TGCGCCAGCAGCCCCTCTCTTGGGAATCAGCCCCAGCATTTT,CASSPSLGNQPQHF
-,few,TRBV7-9,TRBJ1-5,TGTGCCAGCAGCTACCAAGGAAGCAATCAGCCCCAGCATTTT,CASSYQGSNQPQHF
TRBD2,few,TRBV20-1,TRBJ2-5,TGCAGTGCCCGGGGACTAGCGGGGGGGCTGTACCAAGAGACCCAGTACTTC,CSARGLAGGLYQETQYF
TRBD2,-,TRBV7-9,TRBJ2-2,TGTGCCAGCAGCCTAGCGGGAGAATTCCACACCGGGGAGCTGTTTTTT,CASSLAGEFHTGELFF
TRBD1,few,TRBV20-1,TRBJ2-4,TGCAGTGCTAGAGACAACAGGGGAATAGCCAAAAACATTCAGTACTTC,CSARDNRGIAKNIQYF
-,-,TRBV3-1,TRBJ2-1,TGTGCCAGCAGCCCCCAACGGGGAAGCTCCTACAATGAGCAGTTCTTC,CASSPQRGSSYNEQFF